Listed here are 2 T cell receptor beta chains from one sample, sequenced in a study of post-analysis software for immune sequencing data (dated by TCRdb to about 2015). General study outcomes and caveats: Patients showed significantly higher frequencies than controls for about five TRBV segments, among them TRBV5-6, TRBV5-1 and TRBV20-1.

Which antigens these TCRs recognize remains unknown. Libraries were built with PCR. TCRdb lists the instrument as Illumina HiSeq 2500. To reduce PCR and sequencing biases, unique molecular identifiers were built into the TCR beta cDNA libraries. TCRdb trimmed the raw reads at Q25, called clones with MiXCR and kept productive beta chains. Each entry merges the rows of one CDR3 protein and shows their most common DNA and genes. Here the sample has more than 500,000 distinct CDR3 sequences; approximately 31% occur a single time. The top ten hold 4.5% to 7.5% of the sample. The sequenced sample was blood. The receptors were gathered from a girl aged 2-17 years with multiple sclerosis.

On this clonotype itself: An end of the junction does not agree with germline; a read error may underlie this. The chain links TRBV11-2 to TRBJ1-2; TRBD1 is a possible D gene (5 bases). The CDR3 is 13 amino acids. Looked up from germline, CDR1 is SGHAT and CDR2 is FQNNGV. This CDR3 is CANSERQRGGYTF. CDR3 DNA: TGTGCCAACAGCGAACGACAGCGGGGAGGCTACACCTTC.

The count of this clonotype is one. The chain links TRBV20-1 to TRBJ2-3; weak D call: TRBD2 (6 bases). V lost 4 bases and J 4 bases, leaving 12 bases between the germline ends. Germline CDR1 is DFQATT and CDR2 is SNEGSKA (reference sequence). The CDR3 covers 13 residues. In DNA form, the CDR3 reads TGCAGTGCTAAAACGGGGGTTTCAGATACGCAGTATTTT. It translates to CSAKTGVSDTQYF.